This TCR beta chain was captured in a study of blood T cell repertoires in COVID-19. Looking at the study overall: Italy, Spain and the United States were the sources of the convalescent and acute COVID-19 samples. Sample material is recorded as cDNA or gDNA derived from T cells, B-cell-depleted T cells, or PBMCs.

The germline V gene has CDR1 SGDLS and CDR2 YYNGEE. Trimming left V 3 bases short and J 0 bases short, with 9 bases between. The length of the CDR3 is 14 residues. The authors' processing: Quantification of nucleated cells was approximated via reference gene primer amplification. Generated by immunoSEQ multiplex PCR, the TCRdb table keeps only in-frame clones and is missing some. That table furnishes V, J and clone size, whereas the DNA furnished D and trimming. The sample lists tens of thousands of clones, 60% to 85% occurring once. This chain connects TRBV9 to TRBJ1-2; D gene ambiguous. The TCR originated in a human donor in a cohort sampled during active COVID-19. Sequencing was performed on peripheral blood. CDR3 nucleotide sequence: TGTGCCAGCAGCGCAGGAGGAACTAACTATGGCTACACCTTC. Protein: CASSAGGTNYGYTF.